This is a list of T cell receptor beta chains from one sample in a study of shared clonotypes between healthy human individuals. Repertoires were generated with immunoSEQ multiplex PCR, while TCRdb's copy carries only in-frame clones and drops some. The repertoire holds about 2.2 million clones, with around 93% as singletons. The material sequenced was naive CD8+ T cells from PBMCs. All receptors derive from a man between 18 and 29 years old in good health. Some clones in this sample may be carry-over from other donors' samples. CDR3s include the opening cysteine and the closing phenylalanine or tryptophan. D genes are given only for firm matches.

>TRBJ1-3|TRBV4-3|NA
TGCGCCAGCAGCCAAGATTTGGGGGGCTCTGGAAACACCATATATTTT
CASSQDLGGSGNTIYF
>TRBJ2-7|TRBV10-2|TRBD1
TGCGCCAGCAGTGACCCGGACAGGGGCTACGAGCAGTACTTC
CASSDPDRGYEQYF
>TRBJ2-7|TRBV4-1|NA
TGCGCCAGCAGCCAAAATCGGGGGTACGAGCAGTACTTC
CASSQNRGYEQYF
>TRBJ1-3|TRBV6-1|TRBD1
TGTGCCAGCAGGAGACAGGGAAACGGAAACACCATATATTTT
CASRRQGNGNTIYF
>TRBJ2-7|TRBV28|TRBD1
TGTGCCAGCAGGGACAGGGTCGTAAACTACGAGCAGTACTTC
CASRDRVVNYEQYF
>TRBJ2-5|TRBV10-2|TRBD2
TGCGCCAGCAGTTCCGGGACTAGCAGTAAGACCCAGTACTTC
CASSSGTSSKTQYF
>TRBJ1-2|TRBV13|TRBD1
TGTGCCAGCAGCTTAGACATAGACAGGGGAAACTATGGCTACACCTTC
CASSLDIDRGNYGYTF
>TRBJ2-5|TRBV6-5|NA
TGTGCCAGCAGCGCCGTAGGCCTAGAGACCCAGTACTTC
CASSAVGLETQYF
>TRBJ2-1|TRBV9|TRBD1
TGTGCCAGCAGCGAGACGGGACAGGGCCGGCATGAGCAGTTCTTC
CASSETGQGRHEQFF
>TRBJ1-5|TRBV27|NA
TGTGCCAGCAGTTTGGGTAGTCAGCCCCAGCATTTT
CASSLGSQPQHF